The 8 T cell receptor beta chains in this list originate from one sample, sequenced in a study of blood T cell repertoires in COVID-19. Assay: immunoSEQ multiplex PCR; the TCRdb copy retains only in-frame clones and omits some. The data contain around 250,000 clones, 86% of them singletons. Specimen: peripheral blood. The receptors shown here come from a man at least 80 years old with acute or convalescent COVID-19.

This clone was observed once. The rearrangement links TRBV29-1 to TRBJ1-3; D is undetermined. Germline assignment: CDR1 SQVTM and CDR2 ANQGSEA. The ends were cut back, 6 bases at V and 0 bases at J, with 12 bases in the middle. The CDR3 spans 14 residues. The DNA of the CDR3 is TGCAGCGTCACATTTGGGCTCTCTGGAAACACCATATATTTT. This gives the protein CSVTFGLSGNTIYF.

The genes are TRBV5-1 and TRBJ2-3, with TRBD2 identical over 8 bases. The CDR3 is 12 residues long. Germline V gene lookup returns CDR1 SGHRS and CDR2 YFSETQ. Trimming took 5 bases from V and 4 from J; bases not matched to a gene: 0. CDR3: CASRRGADTQYF. The CDR3 coding sequence is TGCGCCAGCAGGCGGGGGGCAGATACGCAGTATTTT.

The chain couples TRBV6-5 to TRBJ1-1, with TRBD1 as a possible D gene (5 bases). The germline V gene encodes CDR1 MNHEY and CDR2 SVGAGI. V lost 10 bases to trimming and J lost 6 bases, with 18 bases between them. The CDR3 has 13 amino acids. This chain's CDR3 is CATADTPPPEAFF. CDR3 bases: TGTGCCACCGCGGACACCCCGCCCCCTGAAGCTTTCTTT.

V gene TRBV24-1 combines with J gene TRBJ2-1; 12 bases are a match to TRBD2. The CDR3 consists of 16 residues. Per the germline V gene, CDR1 is KGHDR and CDR2 is SFDVKD. Trimming cost V 2 bases and J 5 bases; bases outside gene matches: 3. The CDR3 sequence is CATSDSGLAGNNEQFF. The CDR3 DNA reads as TGTGCCACCAGTGATTCCGGACTAGCGGGAAACAATGAGCAGTTCTTC.

About this clone: A junction boundary mismatches the germline segment, possibly from a read error. The V and J genes are TRBV28 and TRBJ1-4, with 7 bases identical to TRBD1. Per the germline V gene, CDR1 is MDHEN and CDR2 is SYDVKM. The CDR3 covers 12 residues. In DNA, the CDR3 is TGTGCCAGCAGCAACAATGGACAGGCTCAGCTTTTT. As protein: CASSNNGQAQLF. The variable domain in full, with the rest retrieved from reference TRBV28 and TRBJ1-4, is DVKVTQSSRYLVKRTGEKVFLECVQDMDHENMFWYRQDPGLGLRLIYFSYDVKMKEKGDIPEGYSVSREKKERFSLILESASTNQTSMYLCASSNNGQAQLFGSGTQLSVL.

The CDR3 DNA reads as TGTGCCATCAAGGAAGGGGGCAGTAACTCCTACAATGAGCAGTTCTTC. Its protein product is CAIKEGGSNSYNEQFF. This sequence joins TRBV10-3 and TRBJ2-1, with 7 bases identical to TRBD1. Germline CDR1 and CDR2: ENHRY and SYGVKD. The trim removed 7 bases at V and 0 bases at J, leaving 9 bases unmatched. The CDR3 has 16 residues.

The CDR3 protein is CASSLDISGRDPYTQYF. The DNA of the CDR3 is TGCGCCAGCAGCTTGGACATTAGCGGGAGGGATCCCTATACGCAGTATTTT. The chain uses TRBV5-1 and TRBJ2-3; 11 bases match TRBD2. The CDR3 is made up of 17 amino acids. Trimming removed 0 bases from V and 7 bases from J; junction bases left unmatched: 10. The V gene's germline CDR1 is SGHRS and CDR2 YFSETQ.

The chain carries TRBV21-1 and TRBJ2-7; the D segment call TRBD2 is taken from the table without a DNA check. TRBV21-1 is given as a pseudogene. CDR3 size: 14 residues. For the CDR3, the DNA is TGTGCCAGCAGCAAAGACGGAGGGGCCTACGAGCAGTACTTC. Translated, it gives CASSKDGGAYEQYF.